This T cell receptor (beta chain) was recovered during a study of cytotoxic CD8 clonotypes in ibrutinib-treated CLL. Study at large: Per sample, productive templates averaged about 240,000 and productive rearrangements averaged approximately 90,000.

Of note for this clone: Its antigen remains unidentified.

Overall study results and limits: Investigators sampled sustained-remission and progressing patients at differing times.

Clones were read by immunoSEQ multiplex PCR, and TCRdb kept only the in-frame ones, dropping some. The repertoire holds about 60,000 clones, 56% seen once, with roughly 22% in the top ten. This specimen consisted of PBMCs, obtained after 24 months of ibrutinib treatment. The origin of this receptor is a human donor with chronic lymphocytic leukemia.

The CDR3 protein is CASRTTGAGTDTQYF. Here the CDR3 DNA reads TGTGCCAGCAGGACCACAGGGGCTGGCACAGATACGCAGTATTTT. The J gene is TRBJ2-3, the V gene TRBV5-6; 7 positions agree with TRBD1. The germline gives CDR1 SGHDT, CDR2 YYEEEE. Unmatched junction bases numbered 7, after V lost 5 bases and J lost 1 base. The CDR3 sequence is 15 residues long.